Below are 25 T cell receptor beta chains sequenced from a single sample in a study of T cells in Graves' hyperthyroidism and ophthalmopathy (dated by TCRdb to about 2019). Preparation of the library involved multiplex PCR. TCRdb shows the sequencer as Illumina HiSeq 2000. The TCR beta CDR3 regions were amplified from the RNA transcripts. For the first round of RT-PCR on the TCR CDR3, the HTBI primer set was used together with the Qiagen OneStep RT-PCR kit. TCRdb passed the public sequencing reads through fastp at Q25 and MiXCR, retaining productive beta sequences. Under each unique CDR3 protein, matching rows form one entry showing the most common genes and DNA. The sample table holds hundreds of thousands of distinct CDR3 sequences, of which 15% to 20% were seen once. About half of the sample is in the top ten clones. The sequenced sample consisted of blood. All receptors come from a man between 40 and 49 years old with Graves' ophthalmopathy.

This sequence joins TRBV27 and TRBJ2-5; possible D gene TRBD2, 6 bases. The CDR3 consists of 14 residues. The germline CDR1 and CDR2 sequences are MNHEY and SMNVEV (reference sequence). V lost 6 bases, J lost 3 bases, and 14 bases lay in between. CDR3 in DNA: TGTGCCAGCAGCCCCCCACGGGGGAAAGAGACCCAGTACTTC. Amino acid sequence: CASSPPRGKETQYF.

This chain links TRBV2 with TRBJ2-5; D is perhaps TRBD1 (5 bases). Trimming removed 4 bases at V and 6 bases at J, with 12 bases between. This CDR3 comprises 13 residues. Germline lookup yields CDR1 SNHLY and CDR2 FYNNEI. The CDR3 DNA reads TGTGCCAGCAGTGCCCCAGGGAAACAGACCCAGTACTTC. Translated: CASSAPGKQTQYF.

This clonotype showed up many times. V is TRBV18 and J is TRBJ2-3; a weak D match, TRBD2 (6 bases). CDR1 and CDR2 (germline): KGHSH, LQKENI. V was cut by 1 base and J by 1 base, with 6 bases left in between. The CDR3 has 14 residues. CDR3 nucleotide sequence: TGTGCCAGCTCACCACGGGAGGGCACAGATACGCAGTATTTT. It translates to CASSPREGTDTQYF.

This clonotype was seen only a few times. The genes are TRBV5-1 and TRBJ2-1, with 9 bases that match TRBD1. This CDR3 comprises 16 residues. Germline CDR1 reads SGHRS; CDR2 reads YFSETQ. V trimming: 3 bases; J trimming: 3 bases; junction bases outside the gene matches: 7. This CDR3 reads CASSSPPGQGYNEQFF. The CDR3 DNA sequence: TGCGCCAGCAGCTCTCCCCCGGGACAGGGCTACAATGAGCAGTTCTTC.

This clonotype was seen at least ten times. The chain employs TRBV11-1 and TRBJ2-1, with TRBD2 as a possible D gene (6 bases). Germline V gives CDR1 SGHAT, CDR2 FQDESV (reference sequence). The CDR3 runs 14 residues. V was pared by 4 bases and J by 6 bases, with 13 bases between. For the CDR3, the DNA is TGTGCCAGCAGCTACGGACTAATTGTCAATGAGCAGTTCTTC. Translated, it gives CASSYGLIVNEQFF.

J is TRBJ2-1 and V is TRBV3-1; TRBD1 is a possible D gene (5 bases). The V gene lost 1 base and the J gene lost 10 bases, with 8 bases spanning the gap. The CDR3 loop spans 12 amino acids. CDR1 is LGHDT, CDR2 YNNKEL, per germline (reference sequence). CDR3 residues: CASSQAGHEQFF. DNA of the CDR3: TGTGCCAGCAGCCAAGCAGGGCACGAGCAGTTCTTC.

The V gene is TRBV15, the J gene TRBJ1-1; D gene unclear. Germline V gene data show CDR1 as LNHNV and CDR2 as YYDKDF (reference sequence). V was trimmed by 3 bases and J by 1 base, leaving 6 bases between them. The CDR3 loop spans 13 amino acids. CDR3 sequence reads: CATSRKPNTEAFF. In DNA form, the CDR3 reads TGTGCCACCAGCAGGAAACCGAACACTGAAGCTTTCTTT.

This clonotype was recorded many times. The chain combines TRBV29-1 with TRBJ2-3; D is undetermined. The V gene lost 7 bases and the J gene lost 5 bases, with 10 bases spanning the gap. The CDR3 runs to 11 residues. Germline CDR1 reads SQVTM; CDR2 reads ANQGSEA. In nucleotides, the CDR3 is TGCAGCGGTGGGTCGGAAGATACGCAGTATTTT. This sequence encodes CSGGSEDTQYF.

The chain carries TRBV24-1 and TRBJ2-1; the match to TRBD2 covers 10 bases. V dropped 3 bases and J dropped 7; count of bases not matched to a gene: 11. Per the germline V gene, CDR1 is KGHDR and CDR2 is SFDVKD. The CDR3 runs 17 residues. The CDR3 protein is CATSDPLAGTLGNEQFF. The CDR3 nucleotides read TGTGCCACCAGTGATCCACTAGCGGGAACCCTAGGGAATGAGCAGTTCTTC.

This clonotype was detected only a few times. This CDR3 is CASSLAAGGSYNEQFF. CDR3 sequence (DNA): TGTGCCAGCAGCTTAGCGGCGGGAGGCTCCTACAATGAGCAGTTCTTC. The chain recombines TRBV7-2 with TRBJ2-1; 8 nucleotides align to TRBD2. The CDR3 is 16 amino acids. With 0 bases clipped from V and 0 bases from J, the junction kept 1 base outside the gene matches. Germline loops: CDR1 SGHTA, CDR2 FQGNSA.

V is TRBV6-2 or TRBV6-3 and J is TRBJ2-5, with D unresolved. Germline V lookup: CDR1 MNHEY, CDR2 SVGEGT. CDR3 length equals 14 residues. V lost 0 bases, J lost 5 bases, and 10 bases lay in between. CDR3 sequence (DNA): TGTGCCAGCAGTTACTCAGGGCTAGGTGAGACCCAGTACTTC. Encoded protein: CASSYSGLGETQYF.

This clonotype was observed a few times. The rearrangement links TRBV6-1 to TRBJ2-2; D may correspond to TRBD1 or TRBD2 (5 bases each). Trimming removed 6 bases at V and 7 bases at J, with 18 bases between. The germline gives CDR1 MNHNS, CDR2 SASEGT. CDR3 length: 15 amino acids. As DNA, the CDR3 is TGTGCCAGCAGGGTCGTGAGGGGTAGATTCGGGGAGCTGTTTTTT. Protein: CASRVVRGRFGELFF.

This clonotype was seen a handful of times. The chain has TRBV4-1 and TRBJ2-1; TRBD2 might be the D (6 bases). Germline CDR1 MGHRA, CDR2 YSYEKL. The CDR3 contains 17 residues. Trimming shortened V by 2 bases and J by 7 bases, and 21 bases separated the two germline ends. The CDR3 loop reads CASSQTQAGPGSNEQFF. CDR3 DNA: TGCGCCAGCAGCCAAACTCAAGCGGGCCCCGGTTCAAATGAGCAGTTCTTC.

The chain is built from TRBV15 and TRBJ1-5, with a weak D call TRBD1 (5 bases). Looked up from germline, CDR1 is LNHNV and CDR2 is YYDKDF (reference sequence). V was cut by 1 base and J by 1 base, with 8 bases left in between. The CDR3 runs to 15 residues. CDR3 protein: CATSRAGFSNQPQHF. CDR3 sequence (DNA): TGTGCCACCAGCAGAGCAGGGTTCAGCAATCAGCCCCAGCATTTT.

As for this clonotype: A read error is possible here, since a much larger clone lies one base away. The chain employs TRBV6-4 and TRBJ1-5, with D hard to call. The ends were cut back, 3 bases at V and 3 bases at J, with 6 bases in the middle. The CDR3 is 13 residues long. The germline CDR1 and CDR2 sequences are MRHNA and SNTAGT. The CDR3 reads CASSEDINQPQHF. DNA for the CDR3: TGTGCCAGCAGTGAAGACATCAATCAGCCCCAGCATTTT.

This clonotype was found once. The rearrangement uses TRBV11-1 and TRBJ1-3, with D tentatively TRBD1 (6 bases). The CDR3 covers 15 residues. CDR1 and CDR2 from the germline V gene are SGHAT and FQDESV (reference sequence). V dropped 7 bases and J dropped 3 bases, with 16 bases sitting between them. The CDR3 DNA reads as TGTGCCAGCACCCGCGCCGAAGGGGGTGGAAACACCATATATTTT. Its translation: CASTRAEGGGNTIYF.

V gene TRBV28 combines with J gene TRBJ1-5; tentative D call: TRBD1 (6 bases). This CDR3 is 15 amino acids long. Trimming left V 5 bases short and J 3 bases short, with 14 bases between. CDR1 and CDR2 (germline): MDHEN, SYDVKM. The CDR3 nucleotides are TGTGCCAGCAGTCATAGCACAGGGTTCAATCAGCCCCAGCATTTT. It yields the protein CASSHSTGFNQPQHF.

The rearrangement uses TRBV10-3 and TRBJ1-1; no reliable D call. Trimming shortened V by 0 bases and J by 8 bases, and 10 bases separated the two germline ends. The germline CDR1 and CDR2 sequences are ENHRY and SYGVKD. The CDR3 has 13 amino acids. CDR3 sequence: CAISESASGEAFF. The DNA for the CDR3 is TGTGCCATCAGTGAGTCCGCTTCGGGAGAAGCTTTCTTT.

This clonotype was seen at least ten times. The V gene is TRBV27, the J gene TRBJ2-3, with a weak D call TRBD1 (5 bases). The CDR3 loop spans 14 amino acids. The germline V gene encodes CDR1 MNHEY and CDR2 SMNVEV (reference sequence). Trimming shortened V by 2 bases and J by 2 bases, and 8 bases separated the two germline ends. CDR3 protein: CASSLLGVTDTQYF. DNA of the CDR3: TGTGCCAGCAGTTTACTAGGGGTCACAGATACGCAGTATTTT.

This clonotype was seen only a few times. The CDR3 coding sequence is TGTGCCAGCAGCTTGCACGGGGGATCTCTTGAAGCTTTCTTT. Amino acid sequence: CASSLHGGSLEAFF. The V gene is TRBV5-6, the J gene TRBJ1-1; perhaps TRBD1 as D (5 bases). CDR1 SGHDT and CDR2 YYEEEE come from the germline V gene. Trimming pared 1 base from V and 7 bases from J, leaving 14 bases between. This CDR3 is built from 14 residues.

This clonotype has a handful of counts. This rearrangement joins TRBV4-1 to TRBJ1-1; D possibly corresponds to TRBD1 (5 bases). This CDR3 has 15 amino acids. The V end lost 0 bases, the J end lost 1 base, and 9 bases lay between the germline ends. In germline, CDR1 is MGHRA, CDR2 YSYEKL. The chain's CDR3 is CASSQDRGTNTEAFF. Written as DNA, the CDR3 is TGCGCCAGCAGCCAAGATAGGGGCACGAACACTGAAGCTTTCTTT.

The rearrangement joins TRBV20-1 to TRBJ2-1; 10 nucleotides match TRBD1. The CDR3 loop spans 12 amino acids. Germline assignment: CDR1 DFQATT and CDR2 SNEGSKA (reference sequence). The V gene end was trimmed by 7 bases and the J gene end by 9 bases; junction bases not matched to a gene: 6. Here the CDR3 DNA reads TGCAGTGTCAGACAGGGGGCGAGTGAGCAGTTCTTC. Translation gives CSVRQGASEQFF.

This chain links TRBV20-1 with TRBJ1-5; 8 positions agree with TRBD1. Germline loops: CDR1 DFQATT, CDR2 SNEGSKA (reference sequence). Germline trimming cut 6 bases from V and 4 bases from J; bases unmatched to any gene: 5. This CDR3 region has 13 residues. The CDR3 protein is CSAPRQGNQPQHF. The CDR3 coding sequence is TGCAGTGCACCACGACAGGGGAATCAGCCCCAGCATTTT.

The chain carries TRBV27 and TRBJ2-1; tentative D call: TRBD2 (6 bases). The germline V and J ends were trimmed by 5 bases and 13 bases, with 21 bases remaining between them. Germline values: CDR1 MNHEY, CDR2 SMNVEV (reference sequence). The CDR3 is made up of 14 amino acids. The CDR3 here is CASSPILRGGAQFF. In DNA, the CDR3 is TGTGCCAGCAGTCCCATCCTCCGAGGAGGGGCCCAGTTCTTC.

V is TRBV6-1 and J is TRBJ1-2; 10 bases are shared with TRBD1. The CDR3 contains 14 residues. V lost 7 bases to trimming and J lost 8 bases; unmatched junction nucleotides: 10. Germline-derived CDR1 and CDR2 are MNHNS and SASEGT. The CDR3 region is CASKRRQGARGYTF. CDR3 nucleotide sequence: TGTGCCAGCAAAAGGAGACAGGGGGCGAGGGGCTACACCTTC.